The entry below describes one T cell receptor beta chain. What it binds is unknown. This specimen comes from a study of CD8 T cells in ankylosing spondylitis. Study-wide results and caveats: Some of these motif variants have turned up before, in reports on reactive arthritis synovial fluid and blood. A TCR beta motif made of several highly homologous variants seemed typical of ankylosing spondylitis blood.

This CDR3 contains 15 residues. Germline values: CDR1 LGHDT, CDR2 YNNKEL (reference sequence). V was cut by 2 bases and J by 2 bases, with 12 bases left in between. In making TCR beta libraries, quantitative 5'-RACE with molecular barcodes was used. TCRdb reanalysed the 5' RACE reads using MiXCR and keeps one entry per CDR3 protein. The table lists 90,000 to 120,000 distinct CDR3 sequences, approximately 25% of them singletons. Sequencing was done on a sample of synovial fluid, either unsorted or a sorted T cell fraction (not recorded which). The chain is built from TRBV3-1 and TRBJ1-2; D is unclear. The clonotype comes from a male donor with ankylosing spondylitis. The DNA for the CDR3 is TGTGCCAGCAGCCAACCTGGAGGACGAAACTATGGCTACACCTTC. This translates into CASSQPGGRNYGYTF.